The rows below give T cell receptor beta chains drawn from one sample of a study of long-term antiretroviral therapy in people with HIV. Profiled with immunoSEQ multiplex PCR; TCRdb holds only in-frame clones, not every one. Altogether about 36,000 clones are present, over 70% being singletons, with the ten largest covering approximately 6.1%. Sequencing used unsorted PBMCs, obtained 0.6 years after starting antiretroviral therapy. These receptors all stem from a man younger than 35 with HIV. Both conserved end residues are part of each CDR3.

13	TRBV5-4	TRBJ2-7	CASSFVGVYEQYF
13	TRBV7-2	TRBJ2-1	CASSLVLRREQFF
13	TRBV7-8	TRBJ2-7	CASSLRGAYEQYF
18	TRBV11-3	TRBJ2-3	CASSLDRSGCASTDTQYF
20	TRBV4-1	TRBJ2-3	CASSQDFLAGGPGGTDTQYF
15	TRBV14	TRBJ2-3	CASSRGDRNTDTQYF
13	TRBV19	TRBJ1-2	CASSAGVNYGYTF
12	TRBV4-2	TRBJ2-1	CASSQDLNEQFF
16	TRBV7-9	TRBJ2-3	CASSSRLAGGSDTQYF
15	TRBV4-3	TRBJ1-3	CASSQEGGSGNTIYF
12	TRBV27	TRBJ2-7	CASSLGGYEQYF
16	TRBV7-3	TRBJ2-1	CASSGTSGGAYNEQFF
14	TRBV28	TRBJ1-1	CASGTGGVNTEAFF
14	TRBV7-2	TRBJ2-7	CASSSELGYYEQYF
15	TRBV5-6	TRBJ1-3	CASSLRGLSGNTIYF
13	TRBV10-2	TRBJ2-7	CASRRDLGNEQYF
16	TRBV19	TRBJ2-7	CASSPDLMGTLYEQYF
15	TRBV18	TRBJ2-1	CASSSTSGRADEQFF
13	TRBV18	TRBJ1-1	CASSPREVTEAFF
14	TRBV7-7	TRBJ1-3	CASSAGPSGNTIYF
12	TRBV2	TRBJ1-2	CAEGGQGRGYTF
12	TRBV11-2	TRBJ1-1	CASTLHSSEAFF
13	TRBV19	TRBJ2-5	CASSIGDQETQYF
17	TRBV18	TRBJ2-6	CASSPIGGEIGANVLTF
19	TRBV10-2	TRBJ2-2	CASRPALPSSGRTTGELFF
17	TRBV9	TRBJ2-3	CASSVDLGPTPADTQYF
13	TRBV27	TRBJ2-7	CASSLSADYEQYF
16	TRBV5-4	TRBJ2-7	CASSLDEAGASYEQYF
15	TRBV5-1	TRBJ2-5	CASSISGGRQETQYF